This T cell receptor (beta chain) originates from a study of T cells in Graves' hyperthyroidism and ophthalmopathy (dated by TCRdb to the late 2010s). Looking at the study overall: Peripheral blood samples were taken at initial diagnosis, before any treatment was given. TCR V-J signatures able to tell the groups apart were searched for in a discovery cohort of approximately 95 patients, of whom about 40 had Graves' ophthalmopathy and around 56 had stable Graves' hyperthyroidism. An independent validation cohort of 18 to 20 hyperthyroidism patients and about 16 patients who later progressed to ophthalmopathy tested prospective prediction of ophthalmopathy. The 95 to 100 discovery patients were randomly divided into training and test sets at a 7:3 ratio. After sampling, hyperthyroidism patients received methimazole starting at 30 mg daily, and ophthalmopathy patients received high-dose intravenous methylprednisolone. In addition, the study compared T-cell repertoires in thyroid tissue and in blood from roughly 6 Graves' hyperthyroidism patients. TCR Vbeta CDR3 sequencing of around 130 peripheral blood samples (roughly 43 ophthalmopathy, 70 to 85 hyperthyroidism and 17 progressor patients) is reported in the paper.

The CDR3 starts with the cysteine, ends with the phenylalanine, and has 15 residues. Only the CDR3 DNA is retained, 45 bases long and in frame from the first base. V and J are truncated by 5 bases and 6 bases respectively, leaving an intervening sequence of 16 bases. This clonotype was counted many times. Its binding antigen is unknown. Base quality data are lacking; no much larger clone is found one base away. The TCR beta CDR3 regions were amplified from the RNA transcripts. For the first round of RT-PCR on the TCR CDR3, the HTBI primer set was used together with the Qiagen OneStep RT-PCR kit. Libraries were constructed in a second round of multiplex PCR, after which size selection and purification were performed. Libraries were sequenced paired-end with 100 bp reads on an Illumina HiSeq2000. As for how the authors treated the data: SOAPnuke was used to process the raw data, removing reads that contained adapters or uncalled bases, had a mean Phred below 15, or lacked an exact match to the constant primer or identifier. High-quality paired reads were merged using COPE v1.2.5, and each unique nucleotide sequence was defined as a clonotype. Clonotypes were aligned to IMGT TRBV, TRBD and TRBJ reference segments using MiTCR v1.1. The analysis was restricted to V-J combinations with a frequency above 0.0001, which together covered 99.2% of the repertoires. A TCS score was defined as the ratio between F50 (clonal expansion) and ExV (chaos), using BLOSUM62-based TCRdist between CDR3 peptides within each V-J. Welch's t-statistics and random forest reduced some 510 V-J features to about 12, which were used in a naive Bayes classifier (R e1071). TCRdb cleaned the public reads at Q25 with fastp, built clones with MiXCR and kept in-frame beta chains. Duplicate CDR3 protein sequences are folded into a single record with the most common DNA and genes. What appears here as the V and J calls and clone size reflects TCRdb's work, not the paper's. A total of approximately 620,000 distinct CDR3 sequences appear in this sample, 14% of them only once. The ten largest make up almost 6% of the sample.

The hyperthyroidism patients were between 18 and 65 years old and newly diagnosed, with a disease duration of less than 2 months. Any patient with an uncontrolled infection, another autoimmune disease, pregnancy or lactation was excluded. Diagnoses were established on the basis of clinical symptoms, serum thyroxine and TRAb, thyroid ultrasound, and orbital computed tomography. For progressor patients, blood was drawn at the first diagnosis of hyperthyroidism, before any ophthalmopathy symptoms had appeared. PBMCs were separated from roughly 10 ml of fresh peripheral blood using Ficoll-Paque density gradient centrifugation. Progressor patients were initially diagnosed with Graves' hyperthyroidism and developed ophthalmopathy during follow-up. Trizol reagent was used to extract total RNA, and RNA quality was then checked on an Agilent 2100 Bioanalyzer. Results and caveats for the whole study, not just this receptor: Sample size was not statistically predetermined, and investigators were not blinded to group allocation. In validation, the model predicted progression to ophthalmopathy a median of roughly 6.1 months before onset, with approximately 71% sensitivity and 72.22% specificity. In cross-validation, a model built on a 13 V-J signature told ophthalmopathy apart from stable hyperthyroidism with approximately 91% sensitivity and around 83% specificity, and in testing the same model reached 80%/75%. Most expanded thyroid clonotypes (frequency above 0.001) were also detected in blood, a finding suggesting that blood repertoires may reflect thyroid immune responses.

The source is a woman in her thirties with Graves' hyperthyroidism that later progressed to Graves' ophthalmopathy. The chain uses TRBV12-3 or TRBV12-4 and TRBJ2-2, and possibly TRBD1, on 5 matching bases. The sequenced sample was blood. The CDR3 protein sequence reads: CASSRTHQGAGELFF. Read as DNA, the sequence is TGTGCCAGCAGTCGAACCCACCAAGGGGCCGGGGAGCTGTTTTTT.